The entry below describes one TCR beta chain. CDR1 and CDR2 (germline): GTSNPN, SVGIG (reference sequence). The V segment lost 5 bases and the J segment 3 bases; nucleotides outside the gene matches: 5. This CDR3 region has 14 residues. This sample stems from a study of blood T cell repertoires in COVID-19. The overall study: Collection of acute and convalescent COVID-19 samples took place in the United States, Italy and Spain.

Original processing methods: Estimates of nucleated cell counts were drawn from the amplification of reference gene primers. Method: immunoSEQ multiplex PCR; TCRdb's copy keeps in-frame clones and lacks some. V and J calls and clone size come straight from that table; D and trimming were deduced from the DNA. Of roughly 250,000 clones listed, around 85% are singletons. Sample: peripheral blood. This chain joins TRBV30 and TRBJ1-4, with TRBD1 matching over 8 bases. The clonotype comes from a woman between 35 and 50 years old with active or convalescent COVID-19. The CDR3 DNA is TGTGCCTGGCTTCAGGGGGCCGCTAATGAAAAACTGTTTTTT. It codes for CAWLQGAANEKLFF. Drawing the rest from reference TRBV30 and TRBJ1-4, the complete variable domain is SQTIHQWPATLVQPVGSPLSLECTVEGTSNPNLYWYRQAAGRGLQLLFYSVGIGQISSEVPQNLSASRPQDRQFILSSKKLLLSDSGFYLCAWLQGAANEKLFFGSGTQLSVL.